This T cell receptor (beta chain) is drawn from a study of human T cells and chemical hapten exposure. Study-level information: DPC 0.01% went on the upper back by patch test, with reading at 6 days.

Overall study findings and caveats: Expanded TCRs showed more large CDR3 clusters than pre-sensitization or healthy control sets.

TCRdb independently ran MiXCR on the RACE reads; one entry per CDR3 protein. This sample has approximately 120,000 distinct CDR3 sequences; 9% to 9.5% occur once, and the top ten carry approximately 3%. As to time point: patch test 2, 6 weeks after DPC sensitization. Stated treatment: therapeutic diphenylcyclopropenone sensitization with weekly scalp DPC. This clonotype was seen a few times. The target antigen is unknown. CDR3 length equals 16 residues. Trimming stripped 4 bases from V and 0 bases from J, with 13 bases between. Germline V lookup: CDR1 LGHDT, CDR2 YNNKEL (reference sequence). This chain uses TRBV3-1 with TRBJ1-3; maybe TRBD1 (5 bases). Sequenced here: whole blood, sampled in connection with sensitization to the hapten diphenylcyclopropenone (DPC). The sequence came from a woman between 40 and 50 years old with alopecia areata. Some clones in this sample may be carry-over from other donors' samples. The CDR3, as DNA: TGTGCCAGCAGCCCTTGGGGGGGTATCTCTGGAAACACCATATATTTT. Its protein is CASSPWGGISGNTIYF.